This T cell receptor (beta chain) was sequenced for a study of CD8+ T cells in alopecia areata. Study at large: Treatment comprised oral tofacitinib, 5 to 10 mg twice daily, in treated patients. For 6 to 18 months, tofacitinib was taken, and 6 months off drug followed.

This CDR3 is 13 amino acids long. Germline loops: CDR1 SSHAT, CDR2 FNYEAQ (reference sequence). The study's findings and limits: When scalp samples are sequenced, resident alphabeta T cells of normal skin are also captured. Among patients, TCR sharing was less clear than in mice, a difference possibly due in part to HLA diversity in the patient population.

In alopecia areata patients, both lesional scalp punch biopsies and peripheral blood were collected. Extracted RNA was reverse transcribed, and the resulting cDNA served as sequencing template. Sequenced by immunoSEQ multiplex PCR; TCRdb stores in-frame clones only, minus some. The sample has under 25,000 clones, more than 60% seen once. To note about this clone: Antigen: not known. Compared with germline, one end of the junction differs, possibly owing to a read error.

This receptor was identified in a human donor with alopecia areata. The chain links TRBV7-7 to TRBJ2-2; D is perhaps TRBD2 (5 bases). Sequenced material: skin, taken at week 0. CDR3 region: CASSLEGTGELFF. The CDR3 nucleotides are TGTGCTAGCAGCTTAGAGGGCACCGGGGAGCTGTTTTTT. Full variable domain (outside the CDR3, taken from reference TRBV7-7 and TRBJ2-2): GAGVSQSPRYKVTKRGQDVTLRCDPISSHATLYWYQQALGQGPEFLTYFNYEAQPDKSGLPSDRFSAERPEGSISTLTIQRTEQRDSAMYRCASSLEGTGELFFGEGSRLTVL.